This record covers a single TCR beta chain. Its antigen is unidentified. TCRdb reprocessed the 5' RACE reads via MiXCR and lists one record per CDR3 protein. Found here are 750,000 to 850,000 distinct CDR3 sequences, over 9.5% of them singletons; the top ten hold less than 0.65%. V dropped 6 bases and J dropped 6; count of bases not matched to a gene: 8. This CDR3 has 14 residues. The germline CDR1 and CDR2 sequences are MNHNS and SASEGT. These data originate in a study of CD8 T cells in ankylosing spondylitis. Findings of the study overall: What appeared characteristic of ankylosing spondylitis blood was a TCR beta motif of several highly homologous variants. Peripheral blood samples showed relatively rare disease-linked clones, and these clones were CD8+. Earlier work had already found some motif variants in reactive arthritis synovial fluid and blood.

Specimen: blood, either unsorted or a sorted T cell fraction (not recorded which). The rearrangement uses TRBV6-1 and TRBJ1-1; 9 nucleotides match TRBD1. The TCR comes from a male donor with ankylosing spondylitis. The CDR3 is CASSSTGGRAEAFF. The CDR3 nucleotides are TGTGCCAGCAGCTCGACAGGGGGGAGGGCTGAAGCTTTCTTT.